This TCR beta chain was captured by sequencing in a study of shared clonotypes between healthy human individuals. Trimming took 4 bases from V and 6 from J; bases not matched to a gene: 9. CDR3 length: 15 amino acids. From germline, CDR1 is MNHEY and CDR2 SVGAGI. Per the study methods: Junction-only sequences produced by ImmunoSEQ had no quality scores, so filtering differed. Using immunoSEQ multiplex PCR, the repertoire was profiled, and TCRdb retains in-frame clones only, with some absent. The V and J calls and clone size come from that table; D and trimming were worked out from the DNA. The sample yields millions of clones, just over 90% seen once.

The receptor was isolated from a man younger than 35 in good health. Some clones in this sample may be carry-over from other donors' samples. The chain combines TRBV6-5 with TRBJ1-2, with 9 nucleotides matching TRBD1. Source material: naive CD4+ T cells from PBMCs. Specified subset: CD45RA+ positively selected. In DNA form, the CDR3 reads TGTGCCAGCAGTTTCTCCAACAGGGGGCAGAATGGCTACACCTTC. Translation: CASSFSNRGQNGYTF.